This T cell receptor (beta chain) was found in a study of T cells in localized non-small cell lung cancer. The table came from immunoSEQ multiplex PCR; TCRdb's copy has only in-frame clones and leaves some out. Among a few thousand clones listed, over 25% were seen once. This clone has just a few counts. What it recognizes is unknown. Per germline, CDR1 LNHDA and CDR2 SQIVND (reference sequence). The CDR3 has 11 amino acids. Trimming removed 3 bases from V and 6 bases from J, with 6 bases in between. The study, taken as a whole, reports: A single tumor region was sequenced, leaving heterogeneity possible.

The sequenced sample was lung tumor tissue, obtained before any cancer treatment. This sequence originates from a female donor of 60 years or more with stage I lung adenocarcinoma. This chain uses TRBV19 with TRBJ2-7; possibly TRBD1 for D (5 bases). In nucleotides, the CDR3 is TGTGCCAGTAGTATCAGGGTCGAGCAGTACGTC. Its translation is CASSIRVEQYV.